This T cell receptor (beta chain) was profiled in a study of shared clonotypes between healthy human individuals. Several immunoSEQ plates received, in even portions, the genomic DNA of each subset. Per the study methods: ImmunoSEQ output held junction-only sequences without quality scores, so filtering differed. Only in-frame clones appear in the TCRdb table, and some are missing; sequencing was by immunoSEQ multiplex PCR. Clonal size and the V and J genes are those of that table, whereas D and trimming came from the DNA. The sample records about 2.3 million clones, just over 90% being singletons. The germline V gene has CDR1 LNHDA and CDR2 SQIVND (reference sequence). CDR3 length: 15 amino acids. Donors, without exception, were Caucasian adults residing in Nashville, Tennessee. Partitioning of CD4+ cells yielded a CD45RA+ naive subset and a CD45RA-negative memory subset. For this clone: At one end, the junction sequence differs from germline, possibly due to a read error.

Sequencing input: naive CD4+ T cells from PBMCs. Subset described: CD45RA+ positively selected. The sequence derives from a man aged 18 to 30 in good health. Some clones in this sample may be carry-over from other donors' samples. The chain recombines TRBV19 with TRBJ1-5; 11 bases fit TRBD1. The DNA of the CDR3 is TGTGCCAGCAGTACCGGGACAGGGGGTACCAAGCCCCAGCATTTT. Translation gives CASSTGTGGTKPQHF.